This T cell receptor (beta chain) emerged from a study of T-cell reconstitution after alpha-beta-depleted transplantation in children. This clonotype was picked up many times. For TCRbeta, the library was prepared with unique molecular identifiers. TCRdb analysed the PCR reads with MiXCR anew, one entry per CDR3 protein. The profile shows some 600,000 distinct CDR3 sequences, around a sixth of them singletons. The CDR3 has 11 amino acids. From germline, CDR1 is SQVTM and CDR2 ANQGSEA. Trimming pared 3 bases from V and 3 bases from J, leaving 6 bases between. This chain connects TRBV29-1 to TRBJ2-7; D not certain. This material consisted of PBMCs from the stem cell graft donor, taken from the stem cell graft. The TCR comes from a human donor who donated a stem cell graft to a child with acute myeloid leukemia. The CDR3: CSVELSYEQYF. As DNA, the CDR3 is TGCAGCGTTGAGTTGAGCTACGAGCAGTACTTC.